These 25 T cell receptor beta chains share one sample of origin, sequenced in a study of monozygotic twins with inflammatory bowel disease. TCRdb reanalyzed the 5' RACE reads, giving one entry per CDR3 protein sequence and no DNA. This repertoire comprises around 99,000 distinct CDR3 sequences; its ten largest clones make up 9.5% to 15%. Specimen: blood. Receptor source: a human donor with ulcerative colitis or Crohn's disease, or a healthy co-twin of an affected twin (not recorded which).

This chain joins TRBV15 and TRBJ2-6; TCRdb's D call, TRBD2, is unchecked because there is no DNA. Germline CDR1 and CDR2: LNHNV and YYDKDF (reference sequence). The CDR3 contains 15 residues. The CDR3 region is CATSTSGSGANVLTF.

The CDR3 sequence: CASVAGQTSFKPHRPEAFF. V is TRBV28 and J is TRBJ1-1; TCRdb's assignment of TRBD1 cannot be checked, as there is no DNA. The CDR3 has 19 amino acids. Germline CDR1 is MDHEN and CDR2 is SYDVKM.

CDR3 sequence reads: CASSPDGGREQYF. This rearrangement joins TRBV18 to TRBJ2-7; TCRdb's D call of TRBD1 is untestable without DNA. CDR3 length: 13 residues. CDR1 KGHSH and CDR2 LQKENI come from the germline V gene. The whole variable domain, filled in from reference TRBV18 and TRBJ2-7, reads NAGVMQNPRHLVRRRGQEARLRCSPMKGHSHVYWYRQLPEEGLKFMVYLQKENIIDESGMPKERFSAEFPKEGPSILRIQQVVRGDSAAYFCASSPDGGREQYFGPGTRLTVT.

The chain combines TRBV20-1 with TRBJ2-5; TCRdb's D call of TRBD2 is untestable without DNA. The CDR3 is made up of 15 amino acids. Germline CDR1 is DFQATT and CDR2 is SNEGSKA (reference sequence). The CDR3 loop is CSARRLAGGRETQYF.

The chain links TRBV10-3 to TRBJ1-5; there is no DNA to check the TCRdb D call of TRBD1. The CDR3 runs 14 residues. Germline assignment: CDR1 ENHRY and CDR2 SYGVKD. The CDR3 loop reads CAIRDRGRDQPQHF.

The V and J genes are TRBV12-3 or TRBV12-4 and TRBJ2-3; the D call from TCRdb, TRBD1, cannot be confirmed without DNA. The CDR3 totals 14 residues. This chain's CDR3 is CASSPGGVLDTQYF.

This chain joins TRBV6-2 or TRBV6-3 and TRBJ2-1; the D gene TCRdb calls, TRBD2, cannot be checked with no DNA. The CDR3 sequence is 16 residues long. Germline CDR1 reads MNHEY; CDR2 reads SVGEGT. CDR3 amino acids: CASSEWTSGSYNEQFF.

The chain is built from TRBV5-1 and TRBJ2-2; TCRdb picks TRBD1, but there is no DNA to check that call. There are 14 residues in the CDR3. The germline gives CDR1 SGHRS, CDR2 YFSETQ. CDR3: CASSLKGSAGELFF.

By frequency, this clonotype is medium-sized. The CDR3 reads CATSDPGTTYEQYF. The chain employs TRBV24-1 and TRBJ2-7; the D gene TCRdb calls, TRBD1, cannot be checked with no DNA. There are 14 residues in the CDR3. Germline V gene data show CDR1 as KGHDR and CDR2 as SFDVKD.

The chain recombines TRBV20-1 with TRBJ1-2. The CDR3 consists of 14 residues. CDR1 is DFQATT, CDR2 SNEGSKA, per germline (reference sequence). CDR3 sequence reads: CSAIRTARDYGYTF.

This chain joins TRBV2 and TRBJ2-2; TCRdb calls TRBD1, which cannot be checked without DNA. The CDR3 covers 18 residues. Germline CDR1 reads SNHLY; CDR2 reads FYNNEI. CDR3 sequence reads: CASSVLMYRGPNTGELFF. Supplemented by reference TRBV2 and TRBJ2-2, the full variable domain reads EPEVTQTPSHQVTQMGQEVILRCVPISNHLYFYWYRQILGQKVEFLVSFYNNEISEKSEIFDDQFSVERPDGSNFTLKIRSTKLEDSAMYFCASSVLMYRGPNTGELFFGEGSRLTVL.

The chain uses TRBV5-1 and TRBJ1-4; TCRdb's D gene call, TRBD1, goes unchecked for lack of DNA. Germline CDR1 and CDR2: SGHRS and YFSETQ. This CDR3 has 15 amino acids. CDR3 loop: CASSRRQGDQEKLFF.

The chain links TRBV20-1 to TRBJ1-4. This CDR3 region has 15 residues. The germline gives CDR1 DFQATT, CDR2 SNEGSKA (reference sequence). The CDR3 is CSARDFLSEDEKLFF.

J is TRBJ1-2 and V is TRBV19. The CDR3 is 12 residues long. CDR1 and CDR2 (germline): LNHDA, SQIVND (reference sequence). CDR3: CASTDGSPGYTF.

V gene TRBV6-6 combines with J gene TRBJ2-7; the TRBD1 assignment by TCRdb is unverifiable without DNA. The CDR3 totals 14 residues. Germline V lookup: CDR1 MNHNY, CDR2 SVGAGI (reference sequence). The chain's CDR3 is CASNPSDSSYEQYF.

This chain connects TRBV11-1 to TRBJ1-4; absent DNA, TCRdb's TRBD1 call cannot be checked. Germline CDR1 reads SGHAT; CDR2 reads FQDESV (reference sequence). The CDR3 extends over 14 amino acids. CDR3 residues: CASSHGQGAEKLFF.

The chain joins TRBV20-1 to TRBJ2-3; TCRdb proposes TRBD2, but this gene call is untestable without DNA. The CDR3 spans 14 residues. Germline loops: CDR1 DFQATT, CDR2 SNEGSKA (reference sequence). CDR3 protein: CSVTLAGLTDTQYF.

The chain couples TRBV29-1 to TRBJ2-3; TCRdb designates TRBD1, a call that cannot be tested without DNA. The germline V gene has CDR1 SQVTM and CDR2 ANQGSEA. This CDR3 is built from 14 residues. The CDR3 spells CSALGTGGTDTQYF.

The CDR3 region is CASSLGATQETQYF. This sequence joins TRBV7-2 and TRBJ2-5. There are 14 residues in the CDR3. Germline V gene data show CDR1 as SGHTA and CDR2 as FQGNSA. The full variable domain, its missing parts supplied by reference TRBV7-2 and TRBJ2-5, is GAGVSQSPSNKVTEKGKDVELRCDPISGHTALYWYRQSLGQGLEFLIYFQGNSAPDKSGLPSDRFSAERTGGSVSTLTIQRTQQEDSAVYLCASSLGATQETQYFGPGTRLLVL.

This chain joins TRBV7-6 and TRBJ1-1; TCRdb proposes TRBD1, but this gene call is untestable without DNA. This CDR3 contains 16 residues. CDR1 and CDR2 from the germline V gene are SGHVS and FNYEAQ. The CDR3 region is CASSLRSPRGLTEAFF.

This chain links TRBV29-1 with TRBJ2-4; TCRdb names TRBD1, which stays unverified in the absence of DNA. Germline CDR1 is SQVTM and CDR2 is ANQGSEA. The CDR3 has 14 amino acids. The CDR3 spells CSVAQTGAKNIQYF. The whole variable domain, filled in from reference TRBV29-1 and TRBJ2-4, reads SAVISQKPSRDICQRGTSLTIQCQVDSQVTMMFWYRQQPGQSLTLIATANQGSEATYESGFVIDKFPISRPNLTFSTLTVSNMSPEDSSIYLCSVAQTGAKNIQYFGAGTRLSVL.

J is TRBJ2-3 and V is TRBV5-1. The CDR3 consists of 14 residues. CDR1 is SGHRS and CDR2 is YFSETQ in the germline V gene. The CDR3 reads CASSLVGRTDTQYF. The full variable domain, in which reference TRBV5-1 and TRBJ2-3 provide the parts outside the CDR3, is KAGVTQTPRYLIKTRGQQVTLSCSPISGHRSVSWYQQTPGQGLQFLFEYFSETQRNKGNFPGRFSGRQFSNSRSEMNVSTLELGDSALYLCASSLVGRTDTQYFGPGTRLTVL.

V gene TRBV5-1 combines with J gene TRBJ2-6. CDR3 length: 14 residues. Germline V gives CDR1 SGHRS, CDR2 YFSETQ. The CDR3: CASTATQGANVLTF. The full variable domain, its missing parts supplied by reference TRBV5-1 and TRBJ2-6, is KAGVTQTPRYLIKTRGQQVTLSCSPISGHRSVSWYQQTPGQGLQFLFEYFSETQRNKGNFPGRFSGRQFSNSRSEMNVSTLELGDSALYLCASTATQGANVLTFGAGSRLTVL.

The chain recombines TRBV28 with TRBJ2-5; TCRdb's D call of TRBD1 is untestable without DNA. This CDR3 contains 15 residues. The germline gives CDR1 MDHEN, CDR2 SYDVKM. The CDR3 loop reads CASSLQGAVGETQYF. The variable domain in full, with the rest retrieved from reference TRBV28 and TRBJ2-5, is DVKVTQSSRYLVKRTGEKVFLECVQDMDHENMFWYRQDPGLGLRLIYFSYDVKMKEKGDIPEGYSVSREKKERFSLILESASTNQTSMYLCASSLQGAVGETQYFGPGTRLLVL.

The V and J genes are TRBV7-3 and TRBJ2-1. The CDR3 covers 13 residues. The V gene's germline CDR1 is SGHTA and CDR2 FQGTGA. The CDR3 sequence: CASSPDGVNEQFF.